Shown below are 18 T cell receptor beta chains from a single sample sequenced in a study of shared clonotypes between healthy human individuals. Naive CD8 cells, CD45RO-negative and positively selected for CCR7, excluded terminally differentiated effector memory CD45RA+ cells. Libraries were prepared by immunoSEQ multiplex PCR; TCRdb keeps only in-frame clonotypes and omits some of them. In the table there are 1.5 million to 2.5 million clones, around 96% of which are singletons. The sequencing input was naive CD8+ T cells sorted from blood. These TCRs come from a man aged 18 to 35 in good health.

The chain combines TRBV7-9 with TRBJ2-3; a weak D match, TRBD1 (5 bases). The CDR3 is 13 residues long. Germline-derived CDR1 and CDR2 are SEHNR and FQNEAQ (reference sequence). Trimming took 5 bases from V and 3 from J, leaving 9 bases between them. The CDR3 coding sequence is TGTGCCAGCAGCCCGACAGCGACAGATACGCAGTATTTT. Translating it yields CASSPTATDTQYF.

The chain carries TRBV30 and TRBJ2-2; no reliable D call. Trimming took off 1 base at V and 7 bases at J, with 4 bases between the two ends. CDR1 is GTSNPN, CDR2 SVGIG, per germline (reference sequence). CDR3 length: 11 residues. The DNA for the CDR3 is TGTGCCTGGAGTGCTGGCGGGGAGCTGTTTTTT. Protein sequence: CAWSAGGELFF.

The J gene is TRBJ2-5, the V gene TRBV27; D is tentatively TRBD1 or TRBD2 (5 bases each). Trimming pared 6 bases from V and 4 bases from J, leaving 15 bases between. Germline lookup yields CDR1 MNHEY and CDR2 SMNVEV (reference sequence). The CDR3 totals 14 residues. The CDR3 protein is CASRPPGLGETQYF. DNA for the CDR3: TGTGCCAGCAGACCTCCGGGGCTGGGAGAGACCCAGTACTTC.

This rearrangement joins TRBV9 to TRBJ1-1; no clear D gene. The ends were cut back, 0 bases at V and 5 bases at J, with 5 bases in the middle. Per germline, CDR1 SGDLS and CDR2 YYNGEE. The CDR3 contains 12 residues. CDR3 nucleotide sequence: TGTGCCAGCAGCGTAGGTTTGACTGAAGCTTTCTTT. This codes for CASSVGLTEAFF.

V usage is TRBV7-8 and J usage is TRBJ2-5; 8 nucleotides align to TRBD2. In germline, CDR1 is SGHVS, CDR2 FQNEAQ. CDR3 length: 15 residues. Trimming took 7 bases from V and 2 from J; bases not matched to a gene: 9. CDR3 DNA sequence: TGTGCCAGCATATATACGACTAGCGAACAAGAGACCCAGTACTTC. It specifies CASIYTTSEQETQYF.

The chain links TRBV6-5 to TRBJ1-1, with D tentatively TRBD1 (6 bases). Trimming pared 4 bases from V and 6 bases from J, leaving 15 bases between. The CDR3 extends over 14 amino acids. Germline CDR1 and CDR2: MNHEY and SVGAGI. The CDR3 bases are TGTGCCAGCAGTTGGGCCTCACAGGGAGCTGAAGCTTTCTTT. The encoded protein is CASSWASQGAEAFF.

This chain links TRBV2 with TRBJ2-3, with D perhaps being TRBD1 or TRBD2 (6 bases each). The CDR3 is made up of 15 amino acids. V lost 0 bases, J lost 5 bases, and 12 bases lay in between. Germline lookup yields CDR1 SNHLY and CDR2 FYNNEI. CDR3 DNA sequence: TGTGCCAGCAGTGAAGCGCTTAGGGGGGTAGATACGCAGTATTTT. Translating it yields CASSEALRGVDTQYF. Using reference TRBV2 and TRBJ2-3 for the parts outside the CDR3, the full variable domain is EPEVTQTPSHQVTQMGQEVILRCVPISNHLYFYWYRQILGQKVEFLVSFYNNEISEKSEIFDDQFSVERPDGSNFTLKIRSTKLEDSAMYFCASSEALRGVDTQYFGPGTRLTVL.

This chain connects TRBV7-9 to TRBJ2-7; no definite D call. The CDR3 has 13 residues. Germline V lookup: CDR1 SEHNR, CDR2 FQNEAQ (reference sequence). Trimming removed 5 bases from V and 5 bases from J, with 13 bases in between. CDR3 DNA sequence: TGTGCCAGCAGCCCCCCGGTTGGCCACGAGCAGTACTTC. Its protein product is CASSPPVGHEQYF.

The rearrangement uses TRBV5-1 and TRBJ2-2, with 7 bases matching TRBD1. With V trimmed by 1 base and J by 4 bases, 7 bases remained unmatched. Looked up from germline, CDR1 is SGHRS and CDR2 is YFSETQ. The CDR3 loop spans 16 amino acids. The chain's CDR3 is CASSLFEGAGTGELFF. The CDR3 DNA sequence: TGCGCCAGCAGCTTGTTCGAGGGGGCGGGCACCGGGGAGCTGTTTTTT.

The V gene is TRBV6-1, the J gene TRBJ2-5; 9 bases match TRBD2. Germline V lookup: CDR1 MNHNS, CDR2 SASEGT. The CDR3 is 17 residues long. Trimming removed 1 base from V and 1 base from J; junction bases left unmatched: 7. The CDR3 nucleotides read TGTGCCAGCAGTGAAGAGGCGTTGACTAGCGGCCAAGAGACCCAGTACTTC. Its translation is CASSEEALTSGQETQYF.

The chain has TRBV11-2 and TRBJ2-5; TRBD1 might be the D (5 bases). Trimming took off 1 base at V and 3 bases at J, with 12 bases between the two ends. CDR3 size: 15 residues. Germline V CDR1 and CDR2: SGHAT, FQNNGV. As DNA, the CDR3 is TGTGCCAGCAGCTTAGTTTGGCAGGGCGAAGAGACCCAGTACTTC. Protein sequence: CASSLVWQGEETQYF.

The chain is built from TRBV2 and TRBJ1-1; D is perhaps TRBD1 (6 bases). The CDR3 runs to 17 residues. V gave up 2 bases and J gave up 3 bases, with 19 bases separating them. Looked up from germline, CDR1 is SNHLY and CDR2 is FYNNEI. CDR3 DNA: TGTGCCAGCAGTGAACCACTTGATGGACAGTATTACACTGAAGCTTTCTTT. Encoded protein: CASSEPLDGQYYTEAFF.

The rearrangement links TRBV19 to TRBJ2-7, with D unclear. This CDR3 has 14 amino acids. Per germline, CDR1 LNHDA and CDR2 SQIVND (reference sequence). V was trimmed by 3 bases and J by 3 bases, leaving 12 bases between them. The CDR3 sequence: CASSIRFPDYEQYF. CDR3 bases: TGTGCCAGTAGTATTAGGTTTCCGGACTACGAGCAGTACTTC. Combining the CDR3 with reference TRBV19 and TRBJ2-7 gives the whole variable domain DGGITQSPKYLFRKEGQNVTLSCEQNLNHDAMYWYRQDPGQGLRLIYYSQIVNDFQKGDIAEGYSVSREKKESFPLTVTSAQKNPTAFYLCASSIRFPDYEQYFGPGTRLTVT.

As to this clone: Other DNA sequences in the same sample also yield this CDR3. The rearrangement uses TRBV6-1 and TRBJ2-7, with 9 positions matching TRBD2. Per the germline V gene, CDR1 is MNHNS and CDR2 is SASEGT. This CDR3 is 15 amino acids long. V lost 1 base and J lost 3; bases outside the gene matches: 4. In DNA, the CDR3 is TGTGCCAGCAGTGAAGGCCTAGCGGGACTCTACGAGCAGTACTTC. Amino acid sequence: CASSEGLAGLYEQYF.

V is TRBV5-6 and J is TRBJ1-2, with D perhaps TRBD1 (5 bases). Trimming removed 6 bases from V and 4 bases from J, with 16 bases in between. The germline V gene has CDR1 SGHDT and CDR2 YYEEEE. The CDR3 contains 14 residues. The CDR3 here is CASKSYGAAYGYTF. The CDR3 DNA reads as TGTGCCAGCAAATCTTACGGGGCCGCCTATGGCTACACCTTC.

The V call is TRBV29-1, the J call TRBJ2-7; unclear D gene. The CDR3 covers 13 residues. Germline CDR1 is SQVTM and CDR2 is ANQGSEA. V lost 4 bases and J 0 bases, leaving 10 bases between the germline ends. The CDR3 is CSVGSGVSYEQYF. The DNA for the CDR3 is TGCAGCGTTGGGTCAGGCGTCTCCTACGAGCAGTACTTC.

J is TRBJ2-1 and V is TRBV5-5, with D unresolved. CDR1 SGHKS and CDR2 YYEKEE come from the germline V gene (reference sequence). This CDR3 has 14 residues. The V and J ends lost 4 bases and 3 bases respectively, with 11 bases between them. The CDR3 loop is CASSPDPIYNEQFF. In nucleotides, the CDR3 is TGTGCCAGCAGCCCCGACCCGATCTACAATGAGCAGTTCTTC.

Many counts were recorded for this clone. Other DNA variants within this sample encode the same CDR3. The genes are TRBV28 and TRBJ2-7; D is undetermined. Germline loops: CDR1 MDHEN, CDR2 SYDVKM. Trimming stripped 2 bases from V and 6 bases from J, with 8 bases between. CDR3 length: 12 residues. CDR3 residues: CASSLPGPEQYF. The CDR3 DNA follows: TGTGCCAGCAGTTTACCCGGTCCCGAGCAGTACTTC.